These 2 T cell receptor beta chains originate from one sample sequenced in a study of blood T cell repertoires in COVID-19. TCRdb's table, derived via immunoSEQ multiplex PCR, lists solely in-frame clones and lacks some. This sample has about 140,000 clones, with about 83% found just once. Sequencing was done on a sample of peripheral blood. The receptors stem from a man aged 30-40 years with COVID-19, enrolled during active disease.

The chain employs TRBV4-1 and TRBJ2-6; possible D gene TRBD2, 6 bases. Trimming shortened V by 0 bases and J by 1 base, and 13 bases separated the two germline ends. The V gene's germline CDR1 is MGHRA and CDR2 YSYEKL. CDR3 length equals 18 residues. CDR3 region: CASSQDGGMGSGANVLTF. DNA for the CDR3: TGCGCCAGCAGCCAAGATGGGGGGATGGGTTCTGGGGCCAACGTCCTGACTTTC.

The chain joins TRBV19 to TRBJ2-7, with 8 bases fitting TRBD1. CDR1 is LNHDA and CDR2 is SQIVND in the germline V gene (reference sequence). V gave up 9 bases and J gave up 0 bases; unmatched junction bases: 10. This CDR3 has 15 residues. The CDR3 protein is CASQKQGALSYEQYF. The CDR3, as DNA: TGTGCCAGCCAAAAGCAGGGGGCCCTCTCCTACGAGCAGTACTTC.